This T cell receptor beta chain was sequenced in a study of blood T cells in healthy people across ages. Using a J-beta primer mix together with a sample-barcoded 5' primer, a second PCR was run for roughly 6 to 12 cycles. TCRdb re-analysed the 5' RACE reads in MiXCR, keeping a single row per CDR3 protein. Of 1,300,000 or so distinct CDR3 sequences in the sample, approximately 59% were seen once. Findings and caveats of the study: With age, beta diversity per million T cells declined roughly linearly, significantly by approximately 40. What prevented conclusive comparison of naive and antigen-experienced cells was that PBMCs were unsorted.

After removal of 6 bases from V and 1 base from J, the junction contained 5 bases not matched to a gene. Germline V gene sequence: CDR1 SGHTA, CDR2 FQGNSA. This CDR3 is 15 amino acids long. Notes on this clonotype: The target antigen is unknown.

The source of this sequence is a man aged 18 to 29 in good health. The material sequenced was blood. V usage is TRBV7-2 and J usage is TRBJ2-2, with TRBD1 matching 7 bases. As DNA, the CDR3 is TGTGCCAGCAGTCACCGGGACAGGAACACCGGGGAGCTGTTTTTT. This translates into CASSHRDRNTGELFF. Based on the CDR3 plus reference TRBV7-2 and TRBJ2-2, the full variable domain is GAGVSQSPSNKVTEKGKDVELRCDPISGHTALYWYRQSLGQGLEFLIYFQGNSAPDKSGLPSDRFSAERTGGSVSTLTIQRTQQEDSAVYLCASSHRDRNTGELFFGEGSRLTVL.